This passage covers 32 T cell receptor beta chains from one sample sequenced in a study of blood T cell repertoires in COVID-19. Data came from immunoSEQ multiplex PCR; TCRdb stores just in-frame clones and leaves some out. The table includes 150,000 to 160,000 clones, more than 85% detected once. Sequenced material: peripheral blood. These receptors came from a woman aged 70-85 years with acute or convalescent COVID-19.

CDR3 protein: CASRHRGVNTEAFF. CDR3 sequence (DNA): TGTGCCAGCAGACACAGGGGCGTGAACACTGAAGCTTTCTTT. V is TRBV27 and J is TRBJ1-1, with 7 bases lining up with TRBD1. This CDR3 region has 14 residues. With 6 bases clipped from V and 0 bases from J, the junction kept 4 bases outside the gene matches. Germline V gene data show CDR1 as MNHEY and CDR2 as SMNVEV (reference sequence).

This clone was picked up one time. The V gene is TRBV6-1, the J gene TRBJ1-2; D might be TRBD1 (6 bases). CDR1 and CDR2 from the germline V gene are MNHNS and SASEGT. The CDR3 runs to 12 residues. Trimming cost V 3 bases and J 6 bases, with 8 bases left between them. The CDR3: CASSEKGDGYTF. The CDR3 region has the DNA TGTGCCAGCAGTGAGAAGGGGGATGGCTACACCTTC.

The J gene is TRBJ2-4, the V gene TRBV19; tentative D call: TRBD1 (6 bases). Trimming cost V 5 bases and J 0 bases, with 11 bases left between them. This CDR3 is 15 amino acids long. CDR1 and CDR2 from the germline V gene are LNHDA and SQIVND (reference sequence). The CDR3 reads CASSQQGIAKNIQYF. In nucleotides, the CDR3 is TGTGCCAGTAGTCAACAGGGTATAGCCAAAAACATTCAGTACTTC.

The rearrangement links TRBV11-2 to TRBJ1-6, with 7 bases fitting TRBD1. Germline trimming cut 2 bases from V and 9 bases from J; bases unmatched to any gene: 10. CDR3 length equals 16 residues. Germline lookup yields CDR1 SGHAT and CDR2 FQNNGV. In DNA form, the CDR3 reads TGTGCCAGCAGCTTATTTTTACAGGGGAATCGTTCACCCCTCCACTTT. Translating gives CASSLFLQGNRSPLHF. The full variable domain, with the rest looked up from reference TRBV11-2 and TRBJ1-6, is EAGVAQSPRYKIIEKRQSVAFWCNPISGHATLYWYQQILGQGPKLLIQFQNNGVVDDSQLPKDRFSAERLKGVDSTLKIQPAKLEDSAVYLCASSLFLQGNRSPLHFGNGTRLTVT.

The sample holds a few counts of this clone. The chain employs TRBV25-1 and TRBJ1-4; TRBD1 aligns across 10 bases. Unmatched junction bases numbered 7, after V lost 1 base and J lost 8 bases. This CDR3 is 16 amino acids long. Germline V gene data show CDR1 as MGHDK and CDR2 as SYGVNS. The CDR3 coding sequence is TGTGCCAGCAGTGAATGTAGGGGGACAGGGGTCGAAAAACTGTTTTTT. Translated: CASSECRGTGVEKLFF.

V usage is TRBV10-2 and J usage is TRBJ1-1; D not resolved. CDR1 and CDR2 (germline): WSHSY, SAAADI. The V gene lost 6 bases and the J gene lost 0 bases, with 5 bases spanning the gap. The CDR3 is 12 residues long. CDR3 in amino acids: CASRTVNTEAFF. CDR3 coding DNA: TGCGCCAGCAGAACAGTGAACACTGAAGCTTTCTTT.

J is TRBJ1-5 and V is TRBV7-9; 8 nucleotides align to TRBD1. Germline CDR1 is SEHNR and CDR2 is FQNEAQ (reference sequence). CDR3 length: 15 amino acids. Trimming took 3 bases from V and 9 from J; bases not matched to a gene: 10. CDR3 nucleotides: TGTGCCAGCAGCTTTCAGGGGGCTTTAAGTACGCCCCAGCATTTT. Its protein is CASSFQGALSTPQHF.

V and J are TRBV5-1 and TRBJ2-1; D is uncertain. The CDR3 has 16 amino acids. Germline assignment: CDR1 SGHRS and CDR2 YFSETQ. Trimming cost V 1 base and J 0 bases, with 11 bases left between them. CDR3 nucleotide sequence: TGCGCCAGCAGCTTGTTAGGCGGAAGCTCCTACAATGAGCAGTTCTTC. It translates to CASSLLGGSSYNEQFF.

The chain combines TRBV4-1 with TRBJ1-2, with D unresolved. Germline V gives CDR1 MGHRA, CDR2 YSYEKL. V dropped 3 bases and J dropped 0 bases, with 8 bases sitting between them. The CDR3 loop spans 14 amino acids. The CDR3 nucleotides are TGCGCCAGCAGCCATCCGGGGACTAACTATGGCTACACCTTC. It is translated as CASSHPGTNYGYTF.

This clone was seen a handful of times. V is TRBV19 and J is TRBJ1-3; D perhaps matches TRBD1 (5 bases). The germline V gene has CDR1 LNHDA and CDR2 SQIVND (reference sequence). The V end was cut by 7 bases, the J end by 3 bases, with 13 bases between. This CDR3 region has 14 residues. Here the CDR3 reads CASMSGAGGNTIYF. The CDR3 DNA sequence: TGTGCCAGTATGAGCGGGGCAGGTGGAAACACCATATATTTT.

This clone showed up just once. The chain is built from TRBV9 and TRBJ2-3; TRBD2 might be the D (5 bases). Germline CDR1 is SGDLS and CDR2 is YYNGEE. Deletions cut 3 bases from V and 2 bases from J, with 10 bases between. There are 14 residues in the CDR3. Here the CDR3 reads CASSALRVTDTQYF. The CDR3 DNA is TGTGCCAGCAGCGCCTTGAGGGTCACAGATACGCAGTATTTT.

The chain uses TRBV6-2 or TRBV6-3 and TRBJ1-5; tentative D call: TRBD1 (5 bases). CDR3 length: 13 residues. The V gene lost 2 bases and the J gene lost 5 bases, with 7 bases spanning the gap. CDR1 MNHEY and CDR2 SVGEGT come from the germline V gene. CDR3 amino acids: CASSYRGDQPQHF. CDR3 nucleotide sequence: TGTGCCAGCAGTTACAGGGGCGATCAGCCCCAGCATTTT.

With respect to this clone: At one boundary the junction diverges from the germline segment, which might be a read error. The chain employs TRBV6-2 or TRBV6-3 and TRBJ2-3; TRBD2 aligns across 8 bases. The CDR3 is made up of 18 amino acids. Germline loops: CDR1 MNHEY, CDR2 SVGEGT. The DNA of the CDR3 is TGTGCCAGCAGTGACTCTAGAGGGCGGGGGGCAAAAGTGGATACGCAGTATTTT. Residues: CASSDSRGRGAKVDTQYF.

This clone was found once. The chain recombines TRBV30 with TRBJ2-4, with D possibly being TRBD1 (6 bases). Trimming took off 0 bases at V and 1 base at J, with 10 bases between the two ends. CDR1 and CDR2 from the germline V gene are GTSNPN and SVGIG (reference sequence). The CDR3 spans 15 residues. Here the CDR3 reads CAWSVLGAAKNIQYF. In nucleotides, the CDR3 is TGTGCCTGGAGTGTACTGGGGGCGGCCAAAAACATTCAGTACTTC.

The J gene is TRBJ1-5, the V gene TRBV19; possible D gene TRBD1, 5 bases. CDR1 and CDR2 from the germline V gene are LNHDA and SQIVND (reference sequence). The germline V and J ends were trimmed by 10 bases and 9 bases, with 16 bases remaining between them. This CDR3 region has 12 residues. CDR3 DNA sequence: TGTGCCACCCATCCGGGACTTGGGCCCCAGCATTTT. Protein sequence: CATHPGLGPQHF. The variable domain in full, completed from reference TRBV19 and TRBJ1-5, reads DGGITQSPKYLFRKEGQNVTLSCEQNLNHDAMYWYRQDPGQGLRLIYYSQIVNDFQKGDIAEGYSVSREKKESFPLTVTSAQKNPTAFYLCATHPGLGPQHFGDGTRLSIL.

V gene TRBV6-2 or TRBV6-3 combines with J gene TRBJ1-5; D is perhaps TRBD1 (5 bases). Between the trimmed V and J ends, which lost 0 bases and 11 bases, there was a span of 14 bases. Germline CDR1 reads MNHEY; CDR2 reads SVGEGT. The CDR3 extends over 14 amino acids. The CDR3 loop reads CASSYSRDSGAQHF. CDR3 in DNA: TGTGCCAGCAGTTACTCGCGGGACTCCGGGGCCCAGCATTTT.

The chain employs TRBV3-1 (or the pseudogene TRBV3-2) and TRBJ1-3; 8 nucleotides agree with TRBD1. The CDR3 has 18 residues. CDR1 is LGHDT, CDR2 YNNKEL, per germline (reference sequence). With V trimmed by 1 base and J by 0 bases, 8 bases remained unmatched. The CDR3 loop is CASSQGMGQALSGNTIYF. The CDR3 coding sequence is TGTGCCAGCAGCCAAGGTATGGGACAGGCCCTCTCTGGAAACACCATATATTTT.

The chain recombines TRBV6-2 or TRBV6-3 with TRBJ1-1; no clear D gene. The length of the CDR3 is 14 residues. The germline V gene has CDR1 MNHEY and CDR2 SVGEGT. V was shortened by 4 bases and J by 2 bases, with 11 bases between the two germline ends. CDR3 nucleotides: TGTGCCAGCAGTTCCCGTCCCCTTAACACTGAAGCTTTCTTT. It codes for CASSSRPLNTEAFF.

The V call is TRBV7-2, the J call TRBJ2-5; 10 positions agree with TRBD2. The CDR3 is 16 residues long. The germline V gene has CDR1 SGHTA and CDR2 FQGNSA. V lost 5 bases and J lost 6; bases outside the gene matches: 12. Here the CDR3 reads CASSEGGAGGLKTQYF. CDR3 sequence (DNA): TGTGCCAGCAGCGAAGGGGGAGCGGGGGGGCTAAAGACCCAGTACTTC.

This clone came up a few times. The V gene is TRBV7-2, the J gene TRBJ1-5; D remains unclear. This CDR3 is built from 13 residues. V lost 5 bases and J 4 bases, leaving 9 bases between the germline ends. The germline CDR1 and CDR2 sequences are SGHTA and FQGNSA. The CDR3: CASSASSNQPQHF. CDR3 nucleotide sequence: TGTGCCAGCAGCGCCAGTTCTAATCAGCCCCAGCATTTT.

The V call is TRBV27, the J call TRBJ1-1; a weak D match, TRBD1 (5 bases). V lost 8 bases, J lost 5 bases, and 21 bases lay in between. The germline CDR1 and CDR2 sequences are MNHEY and SMNVEV (reference sequence). This CDR3 spans 15 amino acids. The CDR3 nucleotides read TGTGCCAGCGGATCGGCAGGGCGGGGGAGGACTGAAGCTTTCTTT. It codes for CASGSAGRGRTEAFF.

V gene TRBV14 combines with J gene TRBJ2-1; D gene uncertain. CDR3 length: 16 amino acids. Germline values: CDR1 SGHDN, CDR2 FVKESK. The V end was cut by 1 base, the J end by 1 base, with 11 bases between. CDR3 protein: CASSQGIRGSYNEQFF. The CDR3 nucleotides are TGTGCCAGCAGCCAAGGTATTAGAGGTTCCTACAATGAGCAGTTCTTC.

This clone was counted between two and nine times. At the DNA level, this CDR3 is encoded by other sequences in the same sample as well. This sequence joins TRBV18 and TRBJ1-1; weak D call: TRBD1 (6 bases). CDR1 is KGHSH and CDR2 is LQKENI in the germline V gene. V dropped 3 bases and J dropped 1 base, with 6 bases sitting between them. This CDR3 has 13 amino acids. The CDR3 DNA reads TGTGCCAGCTCACCGGGACAGAACACTGAAGCTTTCTTT. Translation gives CASSPGQNTEAFF.

CDR3 sequence: CASSLGKLQGVRYEQYV. CDR3 DNA sequence: TGTGCCAGCAGCTTGGGCAAGCTACAGGGGGTAAGGTACGAGCAGTACGTC. V usage is TRBV5-5 and J usage is TRBJ2-7; 8 positions match TRBD1. The CDR3 length is 17 residues. Germline V gene sequence: CDR1 SGHKS, CDR2 YYEKEE (reference sequence). Trimming removed 0 bases from V and 4 bases from J; junction bases left unmatched: 12.

The sample holds one count of this clone. The chain combines TRBV19 with TRBJ2-4, with 11 bases identical to TRBD2. From germline, CDR1 is LNHDA and CDR2 SQIVND (reference sequence). V shed 1 base and J 5 bases; nucleotides not matched to a gene: 4. The length of the CDR3 is 16 residues. CDR3 protein: CASSIGLAGGQNIQYF. CDR3 nucleotides: TGTGCCAGTAGTATAGGCCTAGCGGGGGGCCAAAACATTCAGTACTTC.

V and J are TRBV6-5 and TRBJ2-5, with 9 positions matching TRBD1. Trimming removed 7 bases from V and 4 bases from J; junction bases left unmatched: 7. The CDR3 has 14 residues. CDR1 is MNHEY, CDR2 SVGAGI, per germline. CDR3 loop: CASTGQGLGETQYF. In nucleotides, the CDR3 is TGTGCCAGCACGGGACAGGGTTTAGGAGAGACCCAGTACTTC.

Only one count was recorded for this clone. The V gene is TRBV11-1, the J gene TRBJ2-5; 8 bases match TRBD1. The V and J ends lost 5 bases and 5 bases, in that order; junction bases with no gene match: 10. The CDR3 totals 15 residues. Per germline, CDR1 SGHAT and CDR2 FQDESV (reference sequence). CDR3 in amino acids: CASSRWTGRPETQYF. The CDR3 nucleotides read TGTGCCAGCAGCCGCTGGACAGGGAGGCCGGAGACCCAGTACTTC.

This rearrangement joins TRBV11-2 to TRBJ1-1, with 7 bases that match TRBD1. This CDR3 comprises 15 residues. Germline CDR1 reads SGHAT; CDR2 reads FQNNGV. The V segment lost 1 base and the J segment 2 bases; nucleotides outside the gene matches: 4. The CDR3 DNA sequence: TGTGCCAGCAGCTTAGGGACAGGAATCAACACTGAAGCTTTCTTT. Translation: CASSLGTGINTEAFF.

This chain uses TRBV24-1 with TRBJ1-1, with D perhaps matching TRBD1 (6 bases). Deletions cut 4 bases from V and 10 bases from J, with 15 bases between. Germline-derived CDR1 and CDR2 are KGHDR and SFDVKD. This CDR3 spans 13 amino acids. CDR3 DNA: TGTGCCACCAGTGAAAGGACAGAAAGGAGAGCTTTCTTT. Protein sequence: CATSERTERRAFF.

The chain recombines TRBV27 with TRBJ1-2, with D perhaps matching TRBD1 (6 bases). This CDR3 region has 13 residues. The germline V and J ends were trimmed by 3 bases and 8 bases, with 13 bases remaining between them. Per the germline V gene, CDR1 is MNHEY and CDR2 is SMNVEV (reference sequence). The CDR3 sequence is CASSFSGGGGYTF. The CDR3, as DNA: TGTGCCAGCAGTTTCTCGGGGGGCGGCGGCTACACCTTC.

This CDR3 reads CASRYTRTSNTEAFF. The CDR3 nucleotides are TGTGCCAGCAGGTACACAAGGACATCGAACACTGAAGCTTTCTTT. The chain employs TRBV6-5 and TRBJ1-1, with D possibly being TRBD1 (5 bases). CDR3 length: 15 residues. V shed 6 bases and J shed 1 base, with 15 bases lying between them. Germline lookup yields CDR1 MNHEY and CDR2 SVGAGI.

The rearrangement joins TRBV5-1 to TRBJ2-5, with D tentatively TRBD1 (5 bases). Per germline, CDR1 SGHRS and CDR2 YFSETQ. The CDR3 is 15 residues long. Trimming removed 4 bases from V and 4 bases from J, with 17 bases in between. The CDR3 DNA sequence: TGCGCCAGCAGCACCCCCAGTGGGGCCGGAGAGACCCAGTACTTC. Translation: CASSTPSGAGETQYF.